This paragraph covers one T cell receptor (beta chain) sequence. What it binds is not known. One end of the junction does not line up with germline, which may come from a read error. The identical CDR3 is also encoded by other nucleotide sequences in the sample. Profiled with immunoSEQ multiplex PCR; TCRdb holds only in-frame clones, not every one. This sample has 83,000 or so clones, with roughly 86% found just once. Healthy donors had no documented immune events, such as infections, while sampled. This sample stems from a study of identifying expanded T cells in peripheral blood. General study findings and limits: Across healthy donors, higher total template counts meant significantly greater approximately 2-week count variance. Over about two and four weeks, about 15 and 19 clones changed, versus 1.2 between replicates.

The receptor's source is a person aged 18 to 75 in good health. The sequenced material came from blood.

The CDR3 is CAIRFRTARNEKLFF. In DNA, the CDR3 is TGTGCCATCAGATTCCGGACAGCCCGGAATGAAAAATTGTTTTTT. The chain links TRBV6-1 to TRBJ1-4, with TRBD1 as a possible D gene (6 bases). This CDR3 is 15 amino acids long. The germline V gene has CDR1 MNHNS and CDR2 SASEGT.